The rows below give T cell receptor beta chains drawn from one sample of a study of OX40 agonist ivuxolimab in advanced cancers. Data came from immunoSEQ multiplex PCR; TCRdb stores just in-frame clones and leaves some out. The profile shows 35,000 to 40,000 clones, more than 85% of them singletons. The sample consisted of CD4+ or CD8+ T cells sorted from blood, taken in a trial of the OX40 agonist ivuxolimab. All receptors derive from an adult with an advanced solid tumor such as melanoma, head and neck, liver or kidney cancer. The CDR3 runs from the conserved cysteine through the conserved F or W. D genes are given only for firm matches. Expanded clones get a size class; other rows say once, few or many, or leave the size out.

d_gene	v_gene	abundance	j_gene	CDR3aa	CDR3nt
TRBD1	TRBV28	.	TRBJ1-5	CASSLVQGRHQPQHF	TGTGCCAGCAGTCTCGTACAGGGGCGCCATCAGCCCCAGCATTTT
.	TRBV6-5	.	TRBJ1-5	CASSLVGGGNQPQHF	TGTGCCAGCAGTCTCGTGGGGGGGGGAAATCAGCCCCAGCATTTT
TRBD1	TRBV5-1	.	TRBJ1-1	CASSSAGTGNTEAFF	TGCGCCAGCAGCTCTGCCGGGACAGGGAACACTGAAGCTTTCTTT
.	TRBV14	.	TRBJ2-7	CASSQDSYEQYF	TGTGCCAGCAGCCAAGACAGTTACGAGCAGTACTTC
TRBD1	TRBV19	.	TRBJ1-4	CASSPGQGNEKLFF	TGTGCCAGTAGTCCGGGACAGGGGAATGAAAAACTGTTTTTT
.	TRBV6-5	.	TRBJ2-3	CASSSPGSSTDTQYF	TGTGCCAGCAGTTCCCCCGGGAGTAGCACAGATACGCAGTATTTT
TRBD2	TRBV29-1	.	TRBJ2-7	CSAGGENEQYF	TGCAGCGCCGGGGGGGAGAACGAGCAGTACTTC
TRBD1	TRBV4-3	.	TRBJ2-7	CASSQGDRFGEQYF	TGCGCCAGCAGCCAAGGGGACAGGTTCGGCGAGCAGTACTTC
.	TRBV7-8	once	TRBJ2-7	CASSYETGIHYEQYF	TGTGCCAGCAGCTACGAAACAGGGATCCACTACGAGCAGTACTTC
.	TRBV5-1	.	TRBJ1-5	CASSPGMVRGQPQHF	TGCGCCAGCAGCCCCGGTATGGTGCGGGGTCAGCCCCAGCATTTT
.	TRBV5-4	.	TRBJ1-2	CASSLAGTYGYTF	TGTGCCAGCAGCTTGGCCGGGACCTATGGCTACACCTTC
TRBD1	TRBV6-1	once	TRBJ2-3	CASSGDRVRGTDTQYF	TGTGCCAGCAGTGGTGACAGGGTCCGGGGCACAGATACGCAGTATTTT
.	TRBV19	.	TRBJ1-3	CASREQGSGNTIYF	TGTGCCAGTAGGGAACAGGGCTCTGGAAACACCATATATTTT
.	TRBV7-9	.	TRBJ2-7	CASSSGSYEQCF	TGTGCCAGCAGCTCAGGGAGCTACGAGCAGTGCTTC
TRBD1	TRBV5-1	.	TRBJ1-2	CASSLGDRDNYGYTF	TGCGCCAGCAGCTTGGGGGACAGGGACAACTATGGCTACACCTTC
.	TRBV15	.	TRBJ2-7	CATSRDKQYEQYF	TGTGCCACCAGCAGAGACAAACAGTACGAGCAGTACTTC
.	TRBV12-1	.	TRBJ2-1	CASSFATGLLNEQFF	TGTGCCAGCAGCTTTGCGACAGGGCTTTTGAATGAGCAGTTCTTC
TRBD1	TRBV9	.	TRBJ1-1	CASSVVGQGTAEAFF	TGTGCCAGCAGCGTAGTAGGACAGGGGACGGCTGAAGCTTTCTTT
.	TRBV5-1	.	TRBJ2-5	CASSLDRVGETQYF	TGCGCCAGCAGCTTGGACAGGGTCGGGGAGACCCAGTACTTC
.	TRBV28	.	TRBJ1-2	CATLGGRAYGYTF	TGTGCCACCCTGGGGGGCAGGGCCTATGGCTACACCTTC
.	TRBV10-3	.	TRBJ2-5	CAISAGETQYF	TGTGCCATCAGTGCGGGTGAGACCCAGTACTTC
.	TRBV9	.	TRBJ1-1	CASSATPGKTEAFF	TGTGCCAGCAGCGCCACCCCAGGGAAAACTGAAGCTTTCTTT
.	TRBV7-7	.	TRBJ1-1	CASSLSVNTEAFF	TGTGCTAGCAGCTTGAGTGTTAACACTGAAGCTTTCTTT
.	TRBV10-1	.	TRBJ2-2	CASSEGDVNTGELFF	TGCGCCAGCAGTGAAGGGGATGTGAACACCGGGGAGCTGTTTTTT
.	TRBV18	.	TRBJ2-7	CASSPSTLPEQYF	TGTGCCAGCTCACCTAGTACGCTACCGGAGCAGTACTTC
.	TRBV10-3	.	TRBJ1-6	CAISDQGPRRSPLHF	TGTGCCATCAGTGACCAAGGACCAAGACGGTCACCCCTCCACTTT
.	TRBV19	.	TRBJ1-5	CASSKSRDQPQHF	TGTGCCAGTAGTAAGAGTAGGGATCAGCCCCAGCATTTT
.	TRBV5-1	.	TRBJ2-7	CASSSRRGQGSYEQYF	TGCGCCAGCAGCTCGCGCCGAGGGCAGGGAAGTTACGAGCAGTACTTC
.	TRBV2	.	TRBJ2-2	CASSLSNTGELFF	TGTGCCAGCAGTCTTAGCAACACCGGGGAGCTGTTTTTT
TRBD1	TRBV19	.	TRBJ2-7	CASSKYRGPYEQYF	TGTGCCAGTAGTAAATACAGGGGGCCCTACGAGCAGTACTTC
.	TRBV9	.	TRBJ2-2	CASTGGGSSNTGELFF	TGTGCCAGCACCGGGGGAGGCAGTTCGAACACCGGGGAGCTGTTTTTT
.	TRBV6-5	.	TRBJ2-5	CASSKKETQYF	TGTGCCAGCAGTAAGAAAGAGACCCAGTACTTC
TRBD1	TRBV6-6	.	TRBJ1-6	CASSPARDRGDSPLHF	TGTGCCAGCAGTCCCGCCAGGGACAGGGGGGATTCACCCCTCCACTTT
.	TRBV7-6	few	TRBJ1-5	CASSLGQGRNQPQHF	TGTGCCAGCAGCTTGGGGCAGGGACGCAATCAGCCCCAGCATTTT
TRBD1	TRBV27	.	TRBJ1-1	CASSLGRQGRTEAFF	TGTGCCAGCAGTTTAGGGCGACAGGGAAGGACTGAAGCTTTCTTT
.	TRBV6-5	.	TRBJ2-7	CASRTIRASEQYF	TGTGCCAGCAGAACCATCAGGGCGAGCGAGCAGTACTTC
TRBD2	TRBV10-2	.	TRBJ2-1	CASSESRRSGGAYNEQFF	TGCGCCAGCAGTGAGTCCCGACGTAGCGGGGGGGCCTACAATGAGCAGTTCTTC
TRBD1	TRBV29-1	few	TRBJ1-1	CSAALQGTEAFF	TGCAGCGCCGCGTTACAGGGGACTGAAGCTTTCTTT
.	TRBV6-5	.	TRBJ1-2	CASSYSRTGTGNGYTF	TGTGCCAGCAGTTACTCCCGAACCGGGACGGGCAATGGCTACACCTTC
TRBD1	TRBV6-6	.	TRBJ2-7	CASSTPTGSYEQYF	TGTGCCAGCAGTACCCCGACAGGGTCCTACGAGCAGTACTTC
.	TRBV5-5	.	TRBJ1-5	CASSLSGALNQPQHF	TGTGCCAGCAGCTTGTCAGGGGCTCTCAATCAGCCCCAGCATTTT
.	TRBV19	.	TRBJ2-3	CASRTRGNTDTQYF	TGTGCCAGTAGGACCCGGGGGAACACAGATACGCAGTATTTT
TRBD1	TRBV7-9	.	TRBJ1-1	CASTFTGVGTEAFF	TGTGCCAGCACCTTCACAGGGGTCGGTACTGAAGCTTTCTTT
.	TRBV11-1	.	TRBJ2-7	CASSRTSSYEQYF	TGTGCCAGCAGCCGAACCTCTAGCTACGAGCAGTACTTC
TRBD2	TRBV5-4	.	TRBJ2-5	CASRPTSGQETQYF	TGTGCCAGCAGGCCCACTAGCGGCCAAGAGACCCAGTACTTC
.	TRBV4-2	once	TRBJ2-7	CASSQVGGATSYEQYF	TGTGCCAGCAGCCAAGTCGGGGGAGCCACCTCCTACGAGCAGTACTTC
.	TRBV10-3	.	TRBJ2-7	CAISDNLDGYEQYF	TGTGCCATCAGTGATAACCTGGACGGCTACGAGCAGTACTTC
.	TRBV7-3	.	TRBJ2-1	CASSLTNWRANEQFF	TGTGCCAGCAGCTTAACGAATTGGAGAGCCAATGAGCAGTTCTTC
.	TRBV5-4	few	TRBJ1-2	CASSWRTGNYGYTF	TGTGCCAGCAGCTGGAGGACTGGGAACTATGGCTACACCTTC
.	TRBV9	.	TRBJ1-3	CASSLGDPSSGNTIYF	TGTGCCAGCAGTCTAGGGGACCCCAGCTCTGGAAACACCATATATTTT
.	TRBV14	.	TRBJ2-1	CASNRGGAYEQFF	TGTGCCAGCAACAGGGGGGGGGCTTATGAGCAGTTCTTC
TRBD2	TRBV5-1	.	TRBJ2-7	CASSREGYEQYF	TGCGCCAGCAGCAGGGAGGGGTACGAGCAGTACTTC
.	TRBV2	.	TRBJ1-5	CASRRGGDTHNQPQHF	TGTGCCAGCAGGCGAGGGGGGGACACTCACAATCAGCCCCAGCATTTT
.	TRBV12-5	.	TRBJ2-5	CASGRQSPQETQYF	TGTGCTAGTGGCCGTCAGAGTCCACAAGAGACCCAGTACTTC